What follows are 28 T cell receptor beta chains derived from one specimen sequenced in a study of T cells in Graves' hyperthyroidism and ophthalmopathy (dated by TCRdb to the late 2010s). The receptor library was made with multiplex PCR. TCRdb names Illumina HiSeq 2000 as the instrument used. Amplification of TCR beta CDR3 regions was carried out from RNA transcripts. The first round of RT-PCR for the TCR CDR3 was performed with the HTBI primer set and the Qiagen OneStep RT-PCR kit. The public reads were reanalyzed by TCRdb: fastp trimming at Q25, MiXCR alignment, in-frame beta chains only. Rows matching on CDR3 protein sequence are summarized as one entry with the most common DNA and genes. Counted in this sample were hundreds of thousands of distinct CDR3 sequences; about 14% of them appeared once. In total, the top ten clones hold around 13% of the sample. Sequencing was done on a sample of blood. The receptors come from a woman aged 45 to 65 with Graves' ophthalmopathy.

The chain links TRBV19 to TRBJ2-1, with 10 bases fitting TRBD2. CDR3 size: 17 residues. Germline V gives CDR1 LNHDA, CDR2 SQIVND (reference sequence). Trimming took 2 bases from V and 3 from J; bases not matched to a gene: 7. CDR3 sequence reads: CASSIFPSGRVYNEQFF. The CDR3 DNA reads TGTGCCAGTAGTATATTTCCGAGCGGGAGGGTCTACAATGAGCAGTTCTTC.

Many counts were recorded for this clonotype. The chain carries TRBV3-1 and TRBJ1-6; D not certain. Between the trimmed V and J ends, which lost 3 bases and 7 bases, there was a span of 16 bases. Per germline, CDR1 LGHDT and CDR2 YNNKEL (reference sequence). The CDR3 totals 16 residues. The CDR3: CASSQTIGLGNSPLHF. In DNA, the CDR3 is TGTGCCAGCAGCCAGACCATCGGGTTGGGCAATTCACCCCTCCACTTT.

In its sample, this clonotype was seen many times. This chain joins TRBV3-1 and TRBJ2-7; the match to TRBD1 covers 7 bases. CDR3 length: 14 amino acids. The germline CDR1 and CDR2 sequences are LGHDT and YNNKEL (reference sequence). V shed 1 base and J 2 bases; nucleotides not matched to a gene: 2. This CDR3 reads CASSQGGTAYEQYF. For the CDR3, the DNA is TGTGCCAGCAGCCAAGGGGGGACAGCCTACGAGCAGTACTTC.

This clonotype was seen only a few times. The chain employs TRBV4-1 and TRBJ1-3; D perhaps matches TRBD1 (6 bases). Deletions cut 6 bases from V and 0 bases from J, with 12 bases between. The CDR3 contains 15 residues. Germline CDR1 is MGHRA and CDR2 is YSYEKL. CDR3 DNA: TGCGCCAGCAGTTGGGGGGACAACTCTGGAAACACCATATATTTT. As protein: CASSWGDNSGNTIYF.

This clonotype was seen more than once but under ten times. The chain couples TRBV5-6 to TRBJ2-1; no definite D call. The CDR3 loop spans 12 amino acids. Per germline, CDR1 SGHDT and CDR2 YYEEEE. Trimming removed 3 bases at V and 7 bases at J, with 8 bases between. The CDR3, as DNA: TGTGCCAGCAGCTGGGCAGAAAATGAGCAGTTCTTC. It specifies CASSWAENEQFF.

At least ten counts were recorded for this clonotype. This sequence joins TRBV5-1 and TRBJ1-1; perhaps TRBD1 as D (5 bases). The CDR3 is made up of 11 amino acids. The germline V gene has CDR1 SGHRS and CDR2 YFSETQ. The V gene lost 6 bases and the J gene lost 5 bases, with 8 bases spanning the gap. The CDR3 is CASNSGTEAFF. The CDR3 DNA reads TGCGCCAGCAATTCAGGGACTGAAGCTTTCTTT. The full variable domain, in which reference TRBV5-1 and TRBJ1-1 provide the parts outside the CDR3, is KAGVTQTPRYLIKTRGQQVTLSCSPISGHRSVSWYQQTPGQGLQFLFEYFSETQRNKGNFPGRFSGRQFSNSRSEMNVSTLELGDSALYLCASNSGTEAFFGQGTRLTVV.

In its sample, this clonotype was seen a few times. The genes are TRBV6-1 and TRBJ2-1; D gene ambiguous. This CDR3 contains 14 residues. The V end was cut by 4 bases, the J end by 4 bases, with 11 bases between. Germline loops: CDR1 MNHNS, CDR2 SASEGT. The CDR3 region is CASSAPSLYNEQFF. CDR3 bases: TGTGCCAGCAGTGCTCCGTCTCTATACAATGAGCAGTTCTTC.

This sequence joins TRBV7-9 and TRBJ2-2; 7 nucleotides align to TRBD2. CDR3 size: 17 residues. The V gene end was trimmed by 0 bases and the J gene end by 4 bases; junction bases not matched to a gene: 8. Looked up from germline, CDR1 is SEHNR and CDR2 is FQNEAQ (reference sequence). In DNA, the CDR3 is TGTGCCAGCAGCTTAGCCTTAGGGACTACGATCACCGGGGAGCTGTTTTTT. This sequence encodes CASSLALGTTITGELFF.

In this sample, this clonotype turned up many times. The rearrangement joins TRBV6-2 or TRBV6-3 to TRBJ2-1, with TRBD2 as a possible D gene (5 bases). The CDR3 extends over 14 amino acids. Germline V gene lookup returns CDR1 MNHEY and CDR2 SVGEGT. V was shortened by 5 bases and J by 5 bases, with 13 bases between the two germline ends. Here the CDR3 DNA reads TGTGCCAGCAGTCGCAGACTACTCAACAATGAGCAGTTCTTC. Its protein product is CASSRRLLNNEQFF.

This clonotype was seen many times. The rearrangement links TRBV11-3 to TRBJ2-1; TRBD2 matches at 14 bases. V gave up 5 bases and J gave up 4 bases; unmatched junction bases: 7. Germline V CDR1 and CDR2: SGHNT, YENEEA. CDR3 size: 17 residues. The CDR3 loop is CASSPRLAGGRYNEQFF. The CDR3 coding sequence is TGTGCCAGCAGCCCGCGACTAGCGGGAGGGCGATACAATGAGCAGTTCTTC.

V is TRBV14 and J is TRBJ2-1, with D hard to call. Germline assignment: CDR1 SGHDN and CDR2 FVKESK. The germline V and J ends were trimmed by 0 bases and 4 bases, with 13 bases remaining between them. The CDR3 consists of 16 residues. CDR3: CASSQDRANYYNEQFF. The CDR3 DNA reads TGTGCCAGCAGCCAAGATCGGGCGAATTATTACAATGAGCAGTTCTTC.

This clonotype came up a few times. The chain is built from TRBV27 and TRBJ2-1; 7 bases fit TRBD1. CDR1 and CDR2 from the germline V gene are MNHEY and SMNVEV (reference sequence). J gave up 8 bases and V 8 bases, and 9 bases lay outside the gene matches. The CDR3 loop spans 13 amino acids. The CDR3 sequence: CASGPDRNYEQFF. CDR3 in DNA: TGTGCCAGCGGTCCGGACAGGAACTATGAGCAGTTCTTC.

This clonotype was seen repeatedly, ten times or more. The chain has TRBV28 and TRBJ2-5; D assignment may be TRBD1 or TRBD2 (5 bases each). V was shortened by 5 bases and J by 1 base, with 11 bases between the two germline ends. CDR1 MDHEN and CDR2 SYDVKM come from the germline V gene. This CDR3 comprises 14 residues. CDR3 bases: TGTGCCAGCAGTCCTGGGACCTTCCAAGAGACCCAGTACTTC. Its translation is CASSPGTFQETQYF.

This clonotype appeared many times. The chain employs TRBV5-6 and TRBJ1-5, with D tentatively TRBD1 (5 bases). V was cut by 0 bases and J by 0 bases, with 10 bases left in between. The length of the CDR3 is 16 residues. Germline V gene data show CDR1 as SGHDT and CDR2 as YYEEEE. CDR3 nucleotides: TGTGCCAGCAGCTTGGTCGGACACGATAGCAATCAGCCCCAGCATTTT. Its protein product is CASSLVGHDSNQPQHF.

This clonotype came up once. The chain joins TRBV5-1 to TRBJ2-3, with TRBD1 matching 9 bases. The CDR3 runs 16 residues. Trimming cost V 0 bases and J 4 bases; bases outside gene matches: 6. Germline values: CDR1 SGHRS, CDR2 YFSETQ. CDR3 protein: CASSLVRDRVSDTQYF. The CDR3 DNA reads as TGCGCCAGCAGCTTGGTGCGGGACAGGGTATCAGATACGCAGTATTTT.

This clonotype came up a few times. CDR3: CASIKDNSGANVLTF. In nucleotides, the CDR3 is TGTGCCAGCATCAAGGACAATTCTGGGGCCAACGTCCTGACTTTC. The chain is built from TRBV6-1 and TRBJ2-6; tentatively, D is TRBD1 (5 bases). Looked up from germline, CDR1 is MNHNS and CDR2 is SASEGT. The ends were cut back, 7 bases at V and 1 base at J, with 11 bases in the middle. The CDR3 consists of 15 residues.

This clonotype was observed many times. The chain couples TRBV7-2 to TRBJ2-7, with D hard to call. The V gene's germline CDR1 is SGHTA and CDR2 FQGNSA. V dropped 3 bases and J dropped 5 bases, with 23 bases sitting between them. The CDR3 is 17 amino acids. CDR3 DNA sequence: TGTGCCAGCAGCTTTAGAGCCCAGGCGCGCCTATCCAACGAGCAGTACTTC. Protein product: CASSFRAQARLSNEQYF.

This clonotype was detected many times. V usage is TRBV11-2 and J usage is TRBJ2-3; 8 bases are shared with TRBD2. The CDR3 loop spans 13 amino acids. Germline V gives CDR1 SGHAT, CDR2 FQNNGV. V shed 7 bases, J shed 3 bases, and the junction held 3 bases outside the gene matches. The CDR3: CASNGRVTDTQYF. DNA for the CDR3: TGTGCCAGCAACGGGAGGGTTACAGATACGCAGTATTTT.

In its sample, this clonotype was seen many times. This chain joins TRBV3-1 and TRBJ2-1; D not resolved. The ends were cut back, 3 bases at V and 8 bases at J, with 8 bases in the middle. CDR3 length: 12 amino acids. Germline CDR1 is LGHDT and CDR2 is YNNKEL (reference sequence). The CDR3 protein is CASSHRQYEQFF. In nucleotides, the CDR3 is TGTGCCAGCAGCCATCGTCAATATGAGCAGTTCTTC.

The chain couples TRBV6-1 to TRBJ1-4, with 10 bases identical to TRBD1. From germline, CDR1 is MNHNS and CDR2 SASEGT. V lost 5 bases, J lost 7 bases, and 7 bases stayed unmatched. This CDR3 has 15 residues. CDR3 residues: CASSLGDRGTEKLFF. The CDR3 region has the DNA TGTGCCAGCAGTCTCGGGGACAGGGGAACTGAAAAACTGTTTTTT.

Only a few counts were recorded for this clonotype. The chain joins TRBV25-1 to TRBJ2-7; 8 bases map to TRBD1. The germline CDR1 and CDR2 sequences are MGHDK and SYGVNS. The trim removed 4 bases at V and 2 bases at J, leaving 4 bases unmatched. The CDR3 is 14 amino acids. The CDR3 DNA sequence: TGTGCCAGCAGTGGGACAGGGCAACCCTACGAGCAGTACTTC. Protein sequence: CASSGTGQPYEQYF.

Turning to this clonotype: One base away lies a much larger clone, so this may be a sequencing read error. This rearrangement joins TRBV6-2 or TRBV6-3 to TRBJ2-5, with TRBD1 matching 8 bases. This CDR3 contains 14 residues. Germline loops: CDR1 MNHEY, CDR2 SVGEGT. CDR3 amino acids: CASSSRDRQGTQYF. CDR3 in DNA: TGTGCCAGCAGTTCCCGGGACAGGCAAGGGACCCAGTACTTC.

This clonotype has a count of ten or more. The chain is built from TRBV6-2 or TRBV6-3 and TRBJ2-1; D is possibly TRBD1 (6 bases). The CDR3 has 15 residues. CDR1 and CDR2 from the germline V gene are MNHEY and SVGEGT. Trimming shortened V by 6 bases and J by 4 bases, and 16 bases separated the two germline ends. The CDR3 DNA reads TGTGCCAGCAGCCCGGCGTGGGGGCTATACAATGAGCAGTTCTTC. It translates to CASSPAWGLYNEQFF.

This clonotype appeared a few times. The chain carries TRBV3-1 and TRBJ1-6; TRBD1 agrees at 8 bases. The junction had 2 bases not matched to a gene; V was cut back by 0 bases and J by 7 bases. The germline V gene has CDR1 LGHDT and CDR2 YNNKEL (reference sequence). The CDR3 has 15 amino acids. CDR3 DNA: TGTGCCAGCAGCCAAGAACGGACAGGGAATTCACCCCTCCACTTT. This codes for CASSQERTGNSPLHF.

Notes on this clonotype: Possible read error: a much larger clone is one base away. This chain connects TRBV5-1 to TRBJ1-1; TRBD1 matches at 7 bases. CDR1 SGHRS and CDR2 YFSETQ come from the germline V gene. J lost 6 bases, V lost 1 base, and 9 bases had no gene match. The CDR3 covers 15 residues. CDR3 sequence (DNA): TGCGCCAGCAGCTTGACAGGGGCGGTTGATGCTGAAGCTTTCTTT. It translates to CASSLTGAVDAEAFF.

This clonotype was recorded many times. This rearrangement joins TRBV29-1 to TRBJ2-7, with 12 bases lining up with TRBD2. CDR3 length: 19 amino acids. Trimming at V came to 3 bases and at J to 3 bases, leaving 18 bases not matched to a gene. The V gene's germline CDR1 is SQVTM and CDR2 ANQGSEA. CDR3 sequence reads: CSVDPPGLAGTLTLYEQYF. The CDR3 nucleotides are TGCAGCGTTGACCCCCCAGGACTAGCGGGAACTTTAACGCTCTACGAGCAGTACTTC.

The table lists this clonotype with many counts. The chain is built from TRBV12-3 or TRBV12-4 and TRBJ1-1; D remains ambiguous. The length of the CDR3 is 14 residues. Trimming cost V 3 bases and J 6 bases, with 14 bases left between them. The chain's CDR3 is CASSLGSWGPEAFF. Here the CDR3 DNA reads TGTGCCAGCAGTTTGGGGAGCTGGGGTCCTGAAGCTTTCTTT.

A remark on this clonotype: This may stem from a read error, because a much larger clone lies one nucleotide away. The V and J genes are TRBV12-3 or TRBV12-4 and TRBJ2-1, with D possibly TRBD2 on 5 matching bases. This CDR3 is built from 12 residues. The CDR3 nucleotides are TGTACCAGCAGTCGTAGCGTTGGTGAGCAGTTCTTC. As protein: CTSSRSVGEQFF.